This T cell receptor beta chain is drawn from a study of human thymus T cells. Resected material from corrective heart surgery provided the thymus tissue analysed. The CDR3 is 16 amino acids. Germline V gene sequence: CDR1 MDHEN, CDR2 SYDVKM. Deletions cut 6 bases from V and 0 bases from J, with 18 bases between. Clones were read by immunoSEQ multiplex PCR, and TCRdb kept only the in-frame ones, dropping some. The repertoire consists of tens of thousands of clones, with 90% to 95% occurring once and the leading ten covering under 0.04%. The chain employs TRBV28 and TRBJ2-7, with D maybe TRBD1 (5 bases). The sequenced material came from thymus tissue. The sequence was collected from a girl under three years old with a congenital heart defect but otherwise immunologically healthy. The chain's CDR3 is CASSLSQASPSYEQYF. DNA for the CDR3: TGTGCCAGCAGCCTATCACAGGCATCTCCCTCCTACGAGCAGTACTTC.